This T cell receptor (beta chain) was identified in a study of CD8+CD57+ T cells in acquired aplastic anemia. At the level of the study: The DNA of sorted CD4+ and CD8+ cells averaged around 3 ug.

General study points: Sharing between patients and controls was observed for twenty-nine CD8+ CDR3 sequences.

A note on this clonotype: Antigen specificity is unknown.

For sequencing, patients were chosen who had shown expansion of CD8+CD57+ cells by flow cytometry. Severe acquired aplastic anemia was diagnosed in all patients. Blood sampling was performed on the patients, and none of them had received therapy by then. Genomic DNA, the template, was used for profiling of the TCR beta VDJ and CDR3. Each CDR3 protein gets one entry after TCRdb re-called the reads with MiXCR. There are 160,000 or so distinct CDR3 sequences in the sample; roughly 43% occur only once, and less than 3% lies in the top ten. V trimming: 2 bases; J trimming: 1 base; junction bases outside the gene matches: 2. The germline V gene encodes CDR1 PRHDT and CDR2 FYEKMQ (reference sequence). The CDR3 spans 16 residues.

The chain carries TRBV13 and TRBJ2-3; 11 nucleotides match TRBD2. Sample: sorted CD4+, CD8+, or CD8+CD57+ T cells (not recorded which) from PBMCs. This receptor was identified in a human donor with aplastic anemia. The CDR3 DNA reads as TGTGCCAGCAGCTTACCTAGCGGGGGGCGCACAGATACGCAGTATTTT. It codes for CASSLPSGGRTDTQYF.